This T cell receptor beta chain was recorded in a study of cytomegalovirus exposure and HLA in healthy donors (dated by TCRdb to 2016 to 2017). Some background on the complete study: In an earlier analysis of around 540 of the donors, roughly 300 Gb of sequence data and 95 million to 130 million unique TCR beta sequences from roughly 180 million T cells were reported. An early release that covered more than 550 HLA-typed donors contained approximately 300 gigabases of sequencing data and about 84 million unique TCR sequences. Of the 398 genotyped donors, about 80% fell in the genetic ancestry cluster associated with self-reported Caucasian donors. The study aimed to test whether cataloging public T cell receptors could reveal signatures of past pathogen exposure. Using immunosequencing, the study profiled T cell repertoires from 550 to 750 subjects and related those repertoires to cytomegalovirus serostatus. In addition to the first cohort of approximately 650 subjects, a separate validation cohort of about 120 different subjects was used. High-throughput TCR immunosequencing, statistical association of individual TCRs with disease status, and machine learning were combined to predict cytomegalovirus infection status. In a later analysis, previously published TCR beta repertoires from some 640 donors were re-analyzed and high-resolution HLA genotyping was added so that TCR occurrence patterns could be studied. The later analysis used no new phenotypic data to find candidate immune exposures, relying instead on TCR beta sequences and their occurrence across donors. To decide whether each TCR beta V gene segment behaved as functional or pseudogenic, an earlier analysis of some 540 of the donors relied on high-throughput TCR beta sequencing. Donor age, sex, ethnicity and CMV serostatus were compiled together with the repertoire data. Genome-wide SNP genotypes for about three fifths of the roughly 700 donors were used in a later genetic analysis, which treated that subset as a discovery cohort. All discovery cohort repertoires had been generated using a single sequencing platform. HLA typing covered class I and class II loci at four-digit resolution. Typing coverage differed by locus: A, B, C, DRB1 and DQB1 were typed in roughly 620-630 donors, DQA1 in approximately 520, DPA1 in 600 to 610, and DPB1 in 400 to 480. Four to six DR-DQ haplotypes were handled as single units for association and clustering, since linkage in the cohort was strong. Among around 400 genotyped donors of the cohort, an average of approximately 240,000 unique TCR beta nucleotide sequences was sequenced per donor, of which roughly 18% were non-productive. General conclusions and limits of the study: In both the original and validation cohorts, the classifier was reported to diagnose cytomegalovirus status with high specificity and sensitivity. Correlated functional status among segregating V segments might be attributable to linkage disequilibrium, but an unknown experimental factor could not be ruled out. Compared with the approximately 710-donor mean, donors in an Asian-associated ancestry cluster had fewer N-insertions in productive TCRs, according to a later genetic analysis. In vitro tests confirmed that a few of the cytomegalovirus-associated TCR beta chains recognize cytomegalovirus antigens. When HLA alleles, especially DR and DQ, strongly co-occurred, TCR associations were difficult to assign to individual alleles. An earlier analysis of approximately 530 of the donors showed that most TCR beta V segments appeared in productive rearrangements either about 90% or about 30% of the time, which broadly matched IMGT annotations. A later analysis found that HLA-associated TCR beta chains were more clonally expanded and had lower generation probabilities than equally common non-associated chains. The presence/absence analyses assumed that sequencing depth was roughly uniform across donors, and that assumption may not be true. A further reported finding was that TCR beta sequences accurately predicted the HLA-A and HLA-B alleles for most subjects in the first cohort. HLA typing was unavailable for some donors at each locus, so association tests used only the typed subset. This cohort had only TCR beta chains sequenced, and the lack of alpha or paired-chain data limited which features could be detected. An association between a missense DCLRE1C variant and V-gene and J-gene trimming of TCR beta chains was found in a later genetic analysis and replicated in an independent cohort. Because the 87-base-pair reads could not distinguish some IMGT-functional V segments, including TRBV6-2 and TRBV6-3, those segments were excluded. The study listed over 150 TCR beta chains as associated with cytomegalovirus. In a later analysis, several top co-occurrence clusters were reported to appear linked to parvovirus B19, influenza, CMV and Epstein-Barr virus. Most TCR sequences were observed very rarely across donors, whereas some public TCRs were present in many individuals. According to a later analysis, TCR association rates differed among HLA loci, with DRB1 alleles showing the most associated TCRs and HLA-C alleles showing the fewest. According to a later analysis, most CMV-associated TCR beta chains appeared to be HLA-restricted, and the HLA associations seemed to be driven largely by CMV exposure. At a false discovery rate of 0.05, a later analysis linked roughly 17,000 TCR beta sequences to specific HLA alleles. The authors suggested that the approach could potentially be generalized to other disease states and immunological phenotypes. The earlier analysis of around 600 of the donors excluded approximately 15 rarely observed V segments, including chromosome 9 orphons, because counts were too low. Immune exposure information for the cohort was limited to CMV serostatus. A cluster of highly shared sequence variants was judged likely to represent a technical artifact of the sequencing pipeline.

In the germline V gene (reference sequence), CDR1 corresponds to SEHNR and CDR2 to FQNEAQ. The CDR3 has 12 amino acids, counting the end cysteine and phenylalanine. The retained sequence is limited to the CDR3, 36 bases, with the frame set at the first base. Library generation was performed with the immunoSEQ multiplex PCR assay. For the multiplex PCR, a mixture combining 60 forward primers for TCR Vbeta segments and 13 reverse primers for TCR Jbeta segments was used. The CDR3 region of rearranged TCR beta genes was amplified from genomic DNA with a multiplex PCR assay. The amplified TCR beta libraries were sequenced on the Illumina HiSeq System as 87-base-pair reads. The published analysis was carried out like this. Across the roughly 640 repertoires, a later analysis counted approximately 83 million unique TCR beta chains, some 11 million of which were shared by at least two donors. Raw reads were error-corrected and collapsed into unique sequences by a nearest-neighbor algorithm in which closely related sequences were merged to remove PCR and sequencing errors. Alignment of CDR3 sequences to IMGT reference sequences was used to assign V, D and J gene segments. For a sequence to be retained, a match of at least six nucleotides to both a V gene segment and a J gene segment was required. Rearrangements were called productive when the CDR3 lacked stop codons and stayed in frame with V and J; all others were non-productive. Following IMGT convention, CDR3 was defined as the stretch from the second conserved V-encoded cysteine to the conserved J-encoded phenylalanine. In an earlier analysis of some 550 of the donors, sequences lacking an unambiguous match to a single V gene segment were excluded. An earlier analysis of some 500 of the donors classified V segments as functional when productive rearrangements were above 56.7% and as segregating when the standard deviation between donors was above 5%. To diagnose cytomegalovirus status from the catalog of TCR beta chain sequences, a statistical classification framework was built. V and J gene assignment, in a later analysis, came from comparing TCR nucleotide sequences with IMGT/GENE-DB human TR gene sequences. The TCRdist pipeline was used in a later analysis to assign CDR3 sequences and most-parsimonious VDJ recombination scenarios. In a later analysis, each TCR beta chain was defined by its CDR3 amino acid sequence together with its V-gene family, and reads lacking a unique V-gene family were excluded. To address suspected cross-contamination and a sequencing artifact, a later analysis removed several hundred highly shared, low-generation-probability nucleotide sequences. For each public chain, a later analysis derived a clonal expansion index from normalized ranks of inferred template counts within each repertoire. Generation probabilities in a later analysis came from a VDJ recombination model fitted to out-of-frame rearrangements, and those results were checked against IGoR. Hypergeometric tests were used in a later analysis to score TCR-TCR, TCR-HLA and TCR-CMV co-occurrence, with a repertoire-size bias correction applied to the TCR pairs. A later analysis estimated false discovery rates by permuting HLA or CMV assignments 20 times. In a later analysis, co-occurring TCRs were grouped using DBSCAN, and TCRdist sequence similarity was added for clustering within HLA-allele-positive subsets. Repertoires with fewer than 30,000 or more than 120,000 public chains, plus five repertoires with anomalous nucleotide sharing, were excluded from co-occurrence clustering. TCRdb took over this immuneACCESS table, retaining in-frame rearrangements with V and J assigned. Such tables are incomplete; in checked studies, under half of the missing clones stem from an unresolved V gene, and the remainder is unexplained. The V and J calls and clone size come from that table; D and trimming were worked out from the DNA. The sample table shows 150,000 to 200,000 clones, and approximately 80% are seen once. The leading ten clones occupy about 2.6% of the sample.

As for this clone: Its antigen is currently not known. At one of its ends the junction is not consistent with the germline gene, which may arise from a read error.

The cohort was made up of around 720 healthy bone marrow donors. At the time of sampling, all cohort members were nominally healthy, though unrecorded immune exposures were likely present. The donor was CMV seronegative and was included in the group of under 450 seronegative cohort members. A peripheral blood sample was collected from each donor, and TCR beta sequencing was performed on peripheral blood mononuclear cells. The Qiagen DNeasy Blood Extraction Kit was used to extract genomic DNA from the blood cell samples. The sample consisted of PBMCs. The rearranged chain carries TRBV7-9 and TRBJ2-1; TRBD1 fits 7 bases in the junction. The source is a female donor in good health and CMV-seronegative. Here the CDR3 is given as CSSSPTGVEQFF. The DNA reads TGTTCCAGCAGTCCCACAGGGGTTGAGCAGTTCTTC.